The 28 T cell receptor beta chains below come from one sample, sequenced in a study of monozygotic twins with cystic fibrosis. Profiling relied on immunoSEQ multiplex PCR, and the TCRdb table lists in-frame clones only, not all of them. Altogether some 22,000 clones are present, 97% being singletons, with the ten largest covering over 0.12%. The source material was blood. The receptors derive from a girl aged 10 to 17 with cystic fibrosis.

This clone was seen just once. V usage is TRBV28 and J usage is TRBJ2-1, with 12 positions matching TRBD2. CDR3 length: 17 residues. V shed 4 bases, J shed 2 bases, and the junction held 6 bases outside the gene matches. CDR1 and CDR2 (germline): MDHEN, SYDVKM. The CDR3, as DNA: TGTGCCAGCAGTTCACGACTAGCGGGAGAAGCCTACAATGAGCAGTTCTTC. It is translated as CASSSRLAGEAYNEQFF.

This clone was seen only once. V usage is TRBV5-4 and J usage is TRBJ1-2; 7 bases align to TRBD1. The CDR3 loop spans 14 amino acids. Germline V gives CDR1 SGHNT, CDR2 YYREEE (reference sequence). V lost 5 bases and J lost 5; bases outside the gene matches: 9. CDR3 nucleotide sequence: TGTGCCAGCAGTAATGAGACAGGGTCGTATGGCTACACCTTC. Translation: CASSNETGSYGYTF.

The chain joins TRBV25-1 to TRBJ1-4, with D unclear. V lost 4 bases to trimming and J lost 7 bases, with 10 bases between them. CDR1 is MGHDK, CDR2 SYGVNS, per germline. The CDR3 spans 13 residues. The CDR3 is CASSVHWTEKLFF. The CDR3 nucleotides read TGTGCCAGCAGTGTGCATTGGACTGAAAAACTGTTTTTT. Full variable domain (rest looked up from reference TRBV25-1 and TRBJ1-4): EADIYQTPRYLVIGTGKKITLECSQTMGHDKMYWYQQDPGMELHLIHYSYGVNSTEKGDLSSESTVSRIRTEHFPLTLESARPSHTSQYLCASSVHWTEKLFFGSGTQLSVL.

The chain carries TRBV4-1 and TRBJ1-3, with 9 bases fitting TRBD1. The trim removed 1 base at V and 8 bases at J, leaving 3 bases unmatched. Per the germline V gene, CDR1 is MGHRA and CDR2 is YSYEKL. The CDR3 runs to 14 residues. CDR3 sequence (DNA): TGCGCCAGCAGCCAAGTGGACAGGGGCTACACCATATATTTT. Residues: CASSQVDRGYTIYF.

The chain carries TRBV5-4 and TRBJ2-1; TRBD2 matches at 8 bases. J lost 4 bases, V lost 2 bases, and 2 bases had no gene match. Germline assignment: CDR1 SGHNT and CDR2 YYREEE (reference sequence). The CDR3 runs to 14 residues. CDR3: CASSFSGNYNEQFF. CDR3 nucleotide sequence: TGTGCCAGCAGCTTTAGCGGGAATTACAATGAGCAGTTCTTC.

This clone was observed a single time. J is TRBJ2-2 and V is TRBV11-2; D ambiguous. Germline lookup yields CDR1 SGHAT and CDR2 FQNNGV. Deletions cut 3 bases from V and 6 bases from J, with 8 bases between. This CDR3 spans 13 amino acids. CDR3 protein: CASSLTSPGELFF. In DNA form, the CDR3 reads TGTGCCAGCAGCTTGACGAGCCCCGGGGAGCTGTTTTTT.

This clone was seen a single time. The chain is built from TRBV2 and TRBJ1-2; D remains ambiguous. CDR3 length: 15 amino acids. V gave up 3 bases and J gave up 4 bases, with 15 bases separating them. The germline V gene has CDR1 SNHLY and CDR2 FYNNEI. In DNA, the CDR3 is TGTGCCAGCAGTGATAGGAGACCGGCGTCCTATGGCTACACCTTC. This encodes CASSDRRPASYGYTF.

This clone was detected once. The rearrangement links TRBV29-1 to TRBJ1-2, with D uncertain. Germline loops: CDR1 SQVTM, CDR2 ANQGSEA. The CDR3 sequence is 13 residues long. Trimming stripped 0 bases from V and 6 bases from J, with 11 bases between. The CDR3 here is CSVEDLTAHGYTF. CDR3 coding DNA: TGCAGCGTTGAAGATCTAACGGCTCATGGCTACACCTTC. Looking up the rest from reference TRBV29-1 and TRBJ1-2 gives the full variable domain: SAVISQKPSRDICQRGTSLTIQCQVDSQVTMMFWYRQQPGQSLTLIATANQGSEATYESGFVIDKFPISRPNLTFSTLTVSNMSPEDSSIYLCSVEDLTAHGYTFGSGTRLTVV.

The V and J genes are TRBV7-8 and TRBJ1-5; 9 bases match TRBD1. The CDR3 runs to 13 residues. Germline V gene data show CDR1 as SGHVS and CDR2 as FQNEAQ. V lost 8 bases to trimming and J lost 3 bases; unmatched junction nucleotides: 2. The CDR3 loop reads CASGTGINQPQHF. The CDR3 nucleotides are TGTGCCAGCGGGACAGGGATCAATCAGCCCCAGCATTTT.

This rearrangement joins TRBV7-2 to TRBJ1-5; no firm D call. V was clipped by 0 bases and J by 3 bases, with 9 bases between them. Germline CDR1 and CDR2: SGHTA and FQGNSA. This CDR3 contains 15 residues. The CDR3 reads CASSLAPGNNQPQHF. CDR3 bases: TGTGCCAGCAGCTTAGCGCCAGGAAACAATCAGCCCCAGCATTTT. Drawing the rest from reference TRBV7-2 and TRBJ1-5, the complete variable domain is GAGVSQSPSNKVTEKGKDVELRCDPISGHTALYWYRQSLGQGLEFLIYFQGNSAPDKSGLPSDRFSAERTGGSVSTLTIQRTQQEDSAVYLCASSLAPGNNQPQHFGDGTRLSIL.

The CDR3 protein is CASSLSGAQGETQYF. CDR3 nucleotide sequence: TGTGCCAGCAGCTTATCGGGGGCGCAGGGGGAGACCCAGTACTTC. The genes are TRBV7-9 and TRBJ2-5; TRBD1 or TRBD2 may be the D gene (6 bases each). Trimming removed 2 bases at V and 5 bases at J, with 15 bases between. The CDR3 runs to 15 residues. The V gene's germline CDR1 is SEHNR and CDR2 FQNEAQ (reference sequence).

The V gene is TRBV10-2, the J gene TRBJ2-5; 11 nucleotides match TRBD1. Germline-derived CDR1 and CDR2 are WSHSY and SAAADI. CDR3 length equals 16 residues. V lost 1 base, J lost 0 bases, and 1 base stayed unmatched. The CDR3 DNA reads TGCGCCAGCAGTGAGTGGGACAGGGGGAACCAAGAGACCCAGTACTTC. Amino acid sequence: CASSEWDRGNQETQYF.

The gene calls are TRBV5-1 and TRBJ1-1, with 10 nucleotides matching TRBD1. Germline V gene lookup returns CDR1 SGHRS and CDR2 YFSETQ. J lost 7 bases, V lost 4 bases, and 4 bases had no gene match. The CDR3 extends over 13 amino acids. The CDR3 DNA sequence: TGCGCCAGCAGCCTGACAGGGGGCAGTGAAGCTTTCTTT. This codes for CASSLTGGSEAFF.

V gene TRBV7-2 combines with J gene TRBJ2-7; D perhaps matches TRBD1 (6 bases). V gave up 1 base and J gave up 4 bases, with 14 bases separating them. The germline V gene has CDR1 SGHTA and CDR2 FQGNSA. The CDR3 runs 15 residues. CDR3 in DNA: TGTGCCAGCAGCTTAGGGGCAGGGGTGGTTTACGAGCAGTACTTC. Its protein product is CASSLGAGVVYEQYF.

The genes are TRBV9 and TRBJ1-5; 7 bases match TRBD1. The CDR3 contains 14 residues. After removal of 1 base from V and 7 bases from J, the junction contained 5 bases not matched to a gene. Germline V gene data show CDR1 as SGDLS and CDR2 as YYNGEE. The CDR3: CASSVQGVGQPQHF. DNA for the CDR3: TGTGCCAGCAGCGTACAGGGGGTGGGCCAGCCCCAGCATTTT.

The chain couples TRBV23-1 to TRBJ1-4; TRBD1 matches 8 bases. TRBV23-1 carries the ORF label, with uncertain function. The CDR3 runs 17 residues. After removal of 4 bases from V and 2 bases from J, the junction contained 9 bases not matched to a gene. The CDR3 coding sequence is TGCGCCAGCAGTCCCCAATTACGGACAGGGACTAATGAAAAACTGTTTTTT. Encoded protein: CASSPQLRTGTNEKLFF.

V usage is TRBV7-2 and J usage is TRBJ2-7, with D uncertain. Trimming took 2 bases from V and 3 from J, leaving 8 bases between them. Germline CDR1 and CDR2: SGHTA and FQGNSA. This CDR3 comprises 13 residues. CDR3 protein: CASSLSPVYEQYV. CDR3 DNA sequence: TGTGCCAGCAGCTTATCTCCCGTCTACGAGCAGTACGTC.

This chain joins TRBV30 and TRBJ1-5; D gene ambiguous. This CDR3 is built from 13 residues. V was trimmed by 1 base and J by 0 bases, leaving 4 bases between them. Germline V gene data show CDR1 as GTSNPN and CDR2 as SVGIG (reference sequence). The CDR3 nucleotides are TGTGCCTGGAGTGCTCTTAGCAATCAGCCCCAGCATTTT. Protein sequence: CAWSALSNQPQHF.

This chain uses TRBV7-2 with TRBJ2-7; TRBD1 matches at 8 bases. Germline V gene lookup returns CDR1 SGHTA and CDR2 FQGNSA. With V trimmed by 3 bases and J by 0 bases, 7 bases remained unmatched. The CDR3 runs 16 residues. The CDR3 loop reads CASSFNGQGRSYEQYF. In DNA, the CDR3 is TGTGCCAGCAGCTTTAACGGACAGGGACGCTCCTACGAGCAGTACTTC.

V and J are TRBV10-1 and TRBJ1-3, with a tentative D call TRBD1 (5 bases). V was pared by 1 base and J by 0 bases, with 16 bases between. The germline V gene has CDR1 WNHNN and CDR2 SYGVQD (reference sequence). The CDR3 runs to 18 residues. The CDR3 bases are TGCGCCAGCAGTGAGTTCCTCTTCCGGACAACCTCTGGAAACACCATATATTTT. It encodes CASSEFLFRTTSGNTIYF.

The CDR3 is CAISEGPTEAFF. The CDR3 DNA reads TGTGCCATCAGTGAGGGACCCACTGAAGCTTTCTTT. The genes are TRBV10-3 and TRBJ1-1, with no clear D. V lost 2 bases, J lost 4 bases, and 5 bases lay in between. Looked up from germline, CDR1 is ENHRY and CDR2 is SYGVKD. The CDR3 consists of 12 residues.

The chain joins TRBV7-8 to TRBJ2-7, with TRBD2 matching 8 bases. The CDR3 covers 15 residues. Germline trimming cut 7 bases from V and 1 base from J; bases unmatched to any gene: 9. Germline V lookup: CDR1 SGHVS, CDR2 FQNEAQ. DNA for the CDR3: TGTGCCAGCACCTCCGGGGCGGGAGGATCCTACGAGCAGTACGTC. It yields the protein CASTSGAGGSYEQYV.

This rearrangement joins TRBV2 to TRBJ2-3; D gene unclear. V was pared by 2 bases and J by 4 bases, with 1 base between. The CDR3 runs 11 residues. Germline values: CDR1 SNHLY, CDR2 FYNNEI. The CDR3 bases are TGTGCCAGCAGTGAACCAGATACGCAGTATTTT. This translates into CASSEPDTQYF.

The gene calls are TRBV7-8 and TRBJ2-2, with 7 bases identical to TRBD1. There are 12 residues in the CDR3. Germline V gene lookup returns CDR1 SGHVS and CDR2 FQNEAQ. Losses at the gene ends were 7 bases for V and 6 bases for J; bases not matched to a gene: 2. CDR3 protein: CASTQGAGELFF. The CDR3 region has the DNA TGTGCCAGCACCCAGGGGGCCGGGGAGCTGTTTTTT.

The chain carries TRBV12-5 and TRBJ2-1, with D tentatively TRBD2 (5 bases). V was cut by 4 bases and J by 6 bases, with 19 bases left in between. Germline V lookup: CDR1 LGHNT, CDR2 FRNRAP. The CDR3 consists of 16 residues. The CDR3 reads CASGSRRGTHINEQFF. The CDR3 DNA reads TGTGCTAGTGGTTCCCGACGGGGAACCCACATCAATGAGCAGTTCTTC.

In this sample, this clone turned up once. The chain employs TRBV7-2 and TRBJ2-3, with 9 bases matching TRBD2. CDR3 size: 12 residues. Germline V CDR1 and CDR2: SGHTA, FQGNSA. V gave up 2 bases and J gave up 13 bases; unmatched junction bases: 4. CDR3 nucleotides: TGTGCCAGCAGCTTACTTGCGGGAGGGAAGTATTTT. Translation gives CASSLLAGGKYF.

The DNA for the CDR3 is TGTGCCAGCAGTCGGGACATAAACTACGAGCAGTACGTC. It yields the protein CASSRDINYEQYV. The V call is TRBV6-1, the J call TRBJ2-7; tentatively, D is TRBD1 (6 bases). The V and J ends lost 5 bases and 3 bases respectively, with 11 bases between them. Germline V lookup: CDR1 MNHNS, CDR2 SASEGT. The CDR3 extends over 13 amino acids.

The rearrangement joins TRBV7-2 to TRBJ2-3; a weak D match, TRBD2 (7 bases). The CDR3 covers 16 residues. Trimming stripped 5 bases from V and 4 bases from J, with 19 bases between. Germline assignment: CDR1 SGHTA and CDR2 FQGNSA. Here the CDR3 reads CASSPKGGSGPDTQYF. In nucleotides, the CDR3 is TGTGCCAGCAGCCCCAAGGGGGGGAGCGGCCCAGATACGCAGTATTTT.